Shown below are 6 T cell receptor beta chains from a single sample sequenced in a study of T cell clones after liver transplantation. Profiled with immunoSEQ multiplex PCR; TCRdb holds only in-frame clones, not every one. This table holds 20,000 to 30,000 clones, about three quarters found once. The sample here was CD4+ T cells from blood, taken before liver transplant. The receptors come from a human donor who received a liver transplant.

This clone was found once. The rearrangement joins TRBV5-1 to TRBJ2-7; 11 bases align to TRBD2. Looked up from germline, CDR1 is SGHRS and CDR2 is YFSETQ. CDR3 length: 14 amino acids. V gave up 3 bases and J gave up 3 bases; unmatched junction bases: 2. CDR3 coding DNA: TGCGCCAGCAGCTGGGGGACTAGCGGCTACGAGCAGTACTTC. Its translation is CASSWGTSGYEQYF. Together with reference TRBV5-1 and TRBJ2-7, the CDR3 gives the full variable domain: KAGVTQTPRYLIKTRGQQVTLSCSPISGHRSVSWYQQTPGQGLQFLFEYFSETQRNKGNFPGRFSGRQFSNSRSEMNVSTLELGDSALYLCASSWGTSGYEQYFGPGTRLTVT.

The chain combines TRBV6-5 with TRBJ1-5; 8 nucleotides agree with TRBD1. The V segment lost 6 bases and the J segment 7 bases; nucleotides outside the gene matches: 8. This CDR3 has 14 residues. The V gene's germline CDR1 is MNHEY and CDR2 SVGAGI. CDR3 bases: TGTGCCAGCAGCACGCAGGGGGCGGGCCAGCCCCAGCATTTT. It yields the protein CASSTQGAGQPQHF.

The V and J genes are TRBV5-4 and TRBJ1-4; 7 bases match TRBD1. Per the germline V gene, CDR1 is SGHNT and CDR2 is YYREEE (reference sequence). The CDR3 spans 14 residues. V lost 4 bases to trimming and J lost 8 bases; unmatched junction nucleotides: 8. The DNA of the CDR3 is TGTGCCAGCAGCGCGGACAGGACCTCGGAAAAACTGTTTTTT. Residues: CASSADRTSEKLFF. Drawing the rest from reference TRBV5-4 and TRBJ1-4, the complete variable domain is ETGVTQSPTHLIKTRGQQVTLRCSSQSGHNTVSWYQQALGQGPQFIFQYYREEENGRGNFPPRFSGLQFPNYSSELNVNALELDDSALYLCASSADRTSEKLFFGSGTQLSVL.

Comment on this clone: The same CDR3 arises from other DNA sequences in this sample as well. The chain has TRBV2 and TRBJ1-4, with D tentatively TRBD1 (5 bases). The CDR3 is 16 amino acids. Germline loops: CDR1 SNHLY, CDR2 FYNNEI. Trimming shortened V by 2 bases and J by 8 bases, and 18 bases separated the two germline ends. The CDR3 is CASSERRQGGKEKLFF. The CDR3, as DNA: TGTGCCAGCAGTGAACGACGGCAGGGAGGCAAAGAAAAACTGTTTTTT. Based on the CDR3 plus reference TRBV2 and TRBJ1-4, the full variable domain is EPEVTQTPSHQVTQMGQEVILRCVPISNHLYFYWYRQILGQKVEFLVSFYNNEISEKSEIFDDQFSVERPDGSNFTLKIRSTKLEDSAMYFCASSERRQGGKEKLFFGSGTQLSVL.

The chain uses TRBV6-1 and TRBJ1-2, with a tentative D call TRBD1 (6 bases). The germline V gene encodes CDR1 MNHNS and CDR2 SASEGT. This CDR3 is 15 amino acids long. Trimming cost V 1 base and J 2 bases, with 11 bases left between them. CDR3 in DNA: TGTGCCAGCAGTGAAGTCTATCAGGGGAACTATGGCTACACCTTC. This codes for CASSEVYQGNYGYTF.

V and J are TRBV19 and TRBJ2-7; 9 positions match TRBD1. Germline V CDR1 and CDR2: LNHDA, SQIVND (reference sequence). This CDR3 has 15 residues. J was trimmed by 6 bases and V by 1 base; bases with no gene match: 7. CDR3 amino acids: CASSIGTGTGFEQYF. DNA for the CDR3: TGTGCCAGTAGTATAGGGACCGGGACAGGGTTCGAGCAGTACTTC.